This T cell receptor beta chain comes out of a study of CD8 T cells in Susac syndrome (dated by TCRdb to the late 2010s). For context, the study as a whole: The study used repertoire sequencing to test whether antigen drove CD8+ T cell activation and differentiation in Susac syndrome. Clonality of the CD8+ T cell repertoire was compared between over ten healthy donors, roughly 14 Susac syndrome patients and roughly 16 multiple sclerosis patients.

RNA was extracted using the RNeasy kit, and about 0.45 to 1 ug of the RNA was reverse transcribed with random hexamers. TCR beta CDR3 regions were amplified with the immunoSEQ multiplex PCR assay covering 54 Vbeta and 13 Jbeta segments. PCR amplification bias was corrected by using a synthetic template baseline for primer optimization and computational correction. The paper's data handling went like this. Reads were annotated to V, D and J genes per IMGT and analyzed with immunoSEQ Analyzer, keeping only productive sequences. Clonality was computed as one minus Shannon entropy normalized by log2 of the number of productive unique sequences. For each patient and control, public and private clones were evaluated within the 100 most prevalent clones. Clones were defined as Susac-specific if absent from the healthy and MS cohorts, from some 1,000 published viral clones and from other ImmuneACCESS disease sequences. Starting from the raw public reads, TCRdb applied fastp trimming at Q25, assembled clones with MiXCR and retained in-frame beta chains. Merged by CDR3 protein, the rows form single entries marked with the most common genes and DNA. TCRdb, not the original authors, processed these V and J calls. The sample table shows about 280,000 distinct CDR3 sequences, and about 85% are seen once. About 0.11% of the sample belongs to the ten largest clones.

Peripheral blood CD8+ and CD4+ T cells from healthy donors, Susac syndrome patients and multiple sclerosis patients were profiled by high-throughput TCR beta sequencing. Treatment-naive patients with stable or active relapsing-remitting disease fulfilling revised McDonald criteria were used as multiple sclerosis controls. Bulk CD8+ and CD4+ T cells were purified magnetically by negative isolation, whereas CD8+ TEMRA cells were enriched by FACS. Blood was collected in EDTA tubes and processed within 24 hours, with PBMCs isolated through density gradient centrifugation. PBMCs destined for TCR sequencing were cryopreserved in liquid nitrogen and later thawed in a 37 °C water bath. The sorted or isolated CD4+, CD8+ and CD8+ TEMRA cells had a purity of 90% or higher. As concerns this clonotype: Its antigen remains unidentified. No clone much larger than this one lies a single base away; base qualities are absent.

The CDR3 goes from the cysteine to the phenylalanine over 19 residues. Only the CDR3 region is kept as DNA, spanning 57 bases read in frame from base 1. Ends trimmed: V by 0 bases, J by 3 bases; bases unmatched to a gene: 15. CDR1 and CDR2, looked up from the germline V gene, are SQVTM and ANQGSEA. The study at large found these results: The study acknowledged that relatively few individuals were included in the TCR sequencing and HLA analysis.

The rearranged chain carries TRBV29-1 and TRBJ2-7; 12 bases in the middle match TRBD1. The sample comprised CD8+ T cells from PBMCs. This TCR derives from a human donor with multiple sclerosis. The nucleotides read TGCAGCGTTGAAGACGCCGGGACAGGGGGCGCCGAGATGTTCTACGAGCAGTACTTC. Its translation is CSVEDAGTGGAEMFYEQYF.